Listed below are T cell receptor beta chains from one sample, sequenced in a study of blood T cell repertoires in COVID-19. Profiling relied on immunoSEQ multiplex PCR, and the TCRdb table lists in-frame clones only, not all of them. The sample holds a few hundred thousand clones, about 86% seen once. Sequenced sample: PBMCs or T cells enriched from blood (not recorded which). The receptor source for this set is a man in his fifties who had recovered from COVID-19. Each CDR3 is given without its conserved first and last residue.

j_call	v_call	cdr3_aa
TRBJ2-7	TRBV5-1	ASSLGGMASGKVPYEQY
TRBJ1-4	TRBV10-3	AIRRGSTNEKLF
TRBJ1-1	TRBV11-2	ASSLDPLGWGRAF
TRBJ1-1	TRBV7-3	ASSFGQGTEAF
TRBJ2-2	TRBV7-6	ASSFGTGTNTGELF
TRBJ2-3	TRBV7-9	ASSSKQGTDTQY
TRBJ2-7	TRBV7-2	ASRGVRGGGSYEQY
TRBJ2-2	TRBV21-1	ASSKSPSRTRTGELF
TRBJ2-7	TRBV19	ASSIGSVTYEQY
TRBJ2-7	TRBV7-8	ASSLGASQDYEQY
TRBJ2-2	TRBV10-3	AISESGNTEDGGAGELF
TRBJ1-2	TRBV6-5	ASSFQSGYGYT
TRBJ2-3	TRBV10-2	ASSGTGGQDTQY
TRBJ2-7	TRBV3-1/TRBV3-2	ASSRDLLAGTSYEQY
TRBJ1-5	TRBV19	ASSRELTSYSNQPQH
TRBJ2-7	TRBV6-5	ASGQAASYEQY
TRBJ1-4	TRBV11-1	ASSRPGQDEKLF
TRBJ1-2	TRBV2	ASTNRGPYT
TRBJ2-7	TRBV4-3	ASSQGPGQGVEQY
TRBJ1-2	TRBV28	ASRARGQGVYGYT
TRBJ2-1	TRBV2	ASRRAPDYYNEQF
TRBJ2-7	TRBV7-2	ASSSRTSGRSRSYEQY
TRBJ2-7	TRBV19	ASSYAGSSYEQY
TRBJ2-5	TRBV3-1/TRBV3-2	ASSSGLLQETQY
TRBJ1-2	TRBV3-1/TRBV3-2	ASSQGGIYGYT
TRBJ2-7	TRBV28	ASRPGTANSYEQY
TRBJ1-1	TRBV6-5	ASSYAGTTTEAF
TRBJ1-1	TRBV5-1	ASSLSGTGIDTEAF
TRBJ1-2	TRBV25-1	ASSDPRGANYGYT
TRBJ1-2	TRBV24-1	ATSGTGIGGYT
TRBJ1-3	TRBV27	ASSPASSRSNTIY
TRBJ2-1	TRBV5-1	ASSLGGGPDNEQF
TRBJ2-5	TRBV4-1	ASSRLRPSGRAGETQY
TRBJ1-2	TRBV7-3	ASSAGGGYGYT
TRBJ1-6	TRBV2	ASSLEGGRSPLH
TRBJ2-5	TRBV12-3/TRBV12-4	ASCGETQY
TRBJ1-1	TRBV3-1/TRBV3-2	ASRRQGATEAF
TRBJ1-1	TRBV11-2	ASSFAGTGTAEAF
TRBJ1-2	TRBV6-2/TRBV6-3	ASSTDSNYGYT
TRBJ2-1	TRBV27	ASRLPGNEQF